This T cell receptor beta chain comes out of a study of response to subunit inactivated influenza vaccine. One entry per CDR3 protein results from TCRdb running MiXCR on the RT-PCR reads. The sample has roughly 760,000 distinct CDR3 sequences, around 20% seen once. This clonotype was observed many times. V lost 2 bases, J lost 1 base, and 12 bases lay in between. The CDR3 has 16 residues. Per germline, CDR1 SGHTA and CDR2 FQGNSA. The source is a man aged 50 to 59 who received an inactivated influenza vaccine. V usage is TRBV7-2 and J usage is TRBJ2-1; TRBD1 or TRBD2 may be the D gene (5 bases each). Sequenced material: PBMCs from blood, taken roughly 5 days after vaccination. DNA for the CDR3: TGTGCCAGCAGCTTACAAGGGGACCTTTCCTACAATGAGCAGTTCTTC. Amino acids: CASSLQGDLSYNEQFF.